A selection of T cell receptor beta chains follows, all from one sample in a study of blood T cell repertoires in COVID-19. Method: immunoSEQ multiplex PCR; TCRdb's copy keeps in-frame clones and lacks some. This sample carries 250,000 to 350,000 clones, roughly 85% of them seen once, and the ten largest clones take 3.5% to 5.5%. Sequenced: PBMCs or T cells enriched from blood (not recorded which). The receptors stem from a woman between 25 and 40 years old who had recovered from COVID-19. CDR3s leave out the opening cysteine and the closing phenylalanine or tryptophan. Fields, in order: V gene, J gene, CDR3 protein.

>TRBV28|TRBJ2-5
ASSFGSGETQY
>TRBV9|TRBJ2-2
ASGLLQGARVTGELF
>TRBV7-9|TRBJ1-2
ASSLTTGNYGYT
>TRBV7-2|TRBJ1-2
ASSRPGYGYT
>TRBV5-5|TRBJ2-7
ASSLGSRTVSYEQY
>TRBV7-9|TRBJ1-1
ASSSVGGYEGTEAF
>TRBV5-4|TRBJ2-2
ASRRTDSVPGELF
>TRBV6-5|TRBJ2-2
ASSYLRTGSSGELF
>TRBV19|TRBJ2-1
ASSIDLAGGRHEQF
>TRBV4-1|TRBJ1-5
ASSQNLGQPQH
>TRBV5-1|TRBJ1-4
ASSLDGTGGNEKLF
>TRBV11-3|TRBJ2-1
ASSSRQGNEQF
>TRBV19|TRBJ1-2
ASSIGGSNGYT
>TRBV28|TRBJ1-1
ASSLRGLNTEAF
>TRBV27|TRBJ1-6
ASMAAARPSSYNSPLH
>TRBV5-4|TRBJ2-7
ASSLGGRAYEQY
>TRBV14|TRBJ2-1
ASSQVGGIYNEQF
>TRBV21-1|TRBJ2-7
ASTPSRRSSYEQY
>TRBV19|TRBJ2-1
ASSIRGSSYNEQF
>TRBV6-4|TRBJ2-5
ASSENGGDGEETQY
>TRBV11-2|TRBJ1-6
ASRPLGRGGRSPLH
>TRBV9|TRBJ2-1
ASSVGKGGYEQF
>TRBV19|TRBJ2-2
ASSIGQGASGELF
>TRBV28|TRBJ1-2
ASSFSSMGDGYT
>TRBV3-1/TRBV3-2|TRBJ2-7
ASSQVPIGTGPLEQY
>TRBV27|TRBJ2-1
ASTPLEGLGYNEQF
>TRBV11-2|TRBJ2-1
ASSRRTKAHNEQF
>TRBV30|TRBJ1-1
GLTPWKVRRNTEAF
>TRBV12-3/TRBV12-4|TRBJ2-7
ASSSSAYEQY
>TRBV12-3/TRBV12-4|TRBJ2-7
ASTPKGGYEQY
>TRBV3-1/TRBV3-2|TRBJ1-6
ASSQDSGGGYNSPLH
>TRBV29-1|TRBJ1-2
SVEDSAVYGYT
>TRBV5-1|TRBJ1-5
ASSKDGDSNQPQH
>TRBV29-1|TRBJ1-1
SVAKSSTEAF
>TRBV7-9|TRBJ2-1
ASSLRTSYNEQF
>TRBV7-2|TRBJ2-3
ASRTNFGGATDTQY
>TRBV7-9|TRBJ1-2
ASSPTGGPYGYT
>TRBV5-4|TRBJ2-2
ASSLGGSGAGELF
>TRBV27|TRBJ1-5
ASSLRGRNQPQH
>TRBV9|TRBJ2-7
ASSVEQGGPYEQY
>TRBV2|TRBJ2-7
ASSDPSTYEQY
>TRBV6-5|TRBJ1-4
ASGYTVSGTNEKLF
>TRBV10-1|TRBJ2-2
ASSPSVSGELF
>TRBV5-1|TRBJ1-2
ASSAQALYGYT
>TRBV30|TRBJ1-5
AWSVRPGGTGLGGRPQH
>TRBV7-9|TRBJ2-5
ASSPGEAETQY
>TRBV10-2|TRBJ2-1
ASSQPGQGSYNEQF
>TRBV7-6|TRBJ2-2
ASSPRGDTGELF
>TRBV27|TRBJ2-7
ASSPAGIHEQY
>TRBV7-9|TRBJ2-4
ASSLDLVSGAKNIQY
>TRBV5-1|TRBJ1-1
ASTKTGGYTEAF
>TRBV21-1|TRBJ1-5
ASSKERYNQPQH
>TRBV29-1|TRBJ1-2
SVVGGERNGYT
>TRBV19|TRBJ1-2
ASSLQGTYGYT